Each of the 20 T cell receptor beta chains below was sequenced from the same sample in a study of beta chain features in type 1 diabetes. Since all of the isolated RNA was reverse transcribed, expressed TCRB transcripts were what got sequenced. Measured with immunoSEQ multiplex PCR; TCRdb has only the in-frame clones, and not every one. This sample carries about 250,000 clones, 13% to 15% of them seen once, and the ten largest clones take about 0.026%. The specimen was naive CD4+ T cells from blood. The receptor source for this set is a woman between 40 and 55 years old in good health.

The gene calls are TRBV18 and TRBJ1-1; D not certain. V dropped 1 base and J dropped 5 bases, with 14 bases sitting between them. Per the germline V gene, CDR1 is KGHSH and CDR2 is LQKENI. The CDR3 runs 15 residues. CDR3 protein: CASSPQAGVGTEAFF. The CDR3 bases are TGTGCCAGCTCACCACAGGCGGGAGTGGGGACTGAAGCTTTCTTT.

This clone was seen more than once but under ten times. The chain employs TRBV5-4 and TRBJ1-2, with TRBD1 as a possible D gene (6 bases). The ends were cut back, 0 bases at V and 6 bases at J, with 12 bases in the middle. CDR3 length: 14 residues. The germline V gene has CDR1 SGHNT and CDR2 YYREEE (reference sequence). The CDR3 loop is CASSLAGGQDGYTF. DNA for the CDR3: TGTGCCAGCAGCTTGGCCGGGGGGCAGGATGGCTACACCTTC.

A few counts support this clone. The chain couples TRBV7-2 to TRBJ2-2, with unresolved D. The CDR3 contains 13 residues. Per the germline V gene, CDR1 is SGHTA and CDR2 is FQGNSA. V dropped 2 bases and J dropped 6 bases, with 7 bases sitting between them. CDR3 in amino acids: CASSLREPGELFF. CDR3 DNA: TGTGCCAGCAGCTTAAGAGAACCCGGGGAGCTGTTTTTT. Full variable domain (rest looked up from reference TRBV7-2 and TRBJ2-2): GAGVSQSPSNKVTEKGKDVELRCDPISGHTALYWYRQSLGQGLEFLIYFQGNSAPDKSGLPSDRFSAERTGGSVSTLTIQRTQQEDSAVYLCASSLREPGELFFGEGSRLTVL.

This clone has more than one count but fewer than ten. V usage is TRBV7-2 and J usage is TRBJ2-7, with D uncertain. Germline V gene data show CDR1 as SGHTA and CDR2 as FQGNSA. Deletions cut 5 bases from V and 2 bases from J, with 7 bases between. CDR3 size: 12 residues. The CDR3 coding sequence is TGTGCCAGCAGCCCGCCTACCTACGAGCAGTACTTC. Translating gives CASSPPTYEQYF.

The rearrangement joins TRBV15 to TRBJ2-2; 10 positions match TRBD1. From germline, CDR1 is LNHNV and CDR2 YYDKDF (reference sequence). The V segment lost 6 bases and the J segment 7 bases; nucleotides outside the gene matches: 11. CDR3 length: 16 amino acids. CDR3 DNA sequence: TGTGCCACCAGGGGTGGGACAGGGGTTTGGGACGGGGAGCTGTTTTTT. Its protein product is CATRGGTGVWDGELFF.

The genes are TRBV9 and TRBJ2-5; D may be TRBD2 (6 bases). The CDR3 covers 15 residues. Germline V gene data show CDR1 as SGDLS and CDR2 as YYNGEE. Between the trimmed V and J ends, which lost 1 base and 5 bases, there was a span of 15 bases. CDR3 sequence reads: CASSVNEGSGETQYF. Here the CDR3 DNA reads TGTGCCAGCAGCGTAAACGAGGGGAGCGGGGAGACCCAGTACTTC.

The chain uses TRBV6-5 and TRBJ1-1; D is possibly TRBD1 (6 bases). Trimming removed 8 bases from V and 3 bases from J, with 13 bases in between. This CDR3 is built from 13 residues. Germline V lookup: CDR1 MNHEY, CDR2 SVGAGI. CDR3 loop: CASRRGGYTEAFF. The CDR3 DNA follows: TGTGCCAGCCGCAGAGGGGGTTACACTGAAGCTTTCTTT.

In this sample, this clone turned up a few times. The V call is TRBV28, the J call TRBJ2-3; 8 nucleotides match TRBD2. After removal of 3 bases from V and 0 bases from J, the junction contained 8 bases not matched to a gene. The V gene's germline CDR1 is MDHEN and CDR2 SYDVKM. The CDR3 has 17 amino acids. The CDR3 is CASSFSGLAESTDTQYF. CDR3 sequence (DNA): TGTGCCAGCAGTTTTTCCGGACTAGCCGAGAGCACAGATACGCAGTATTTT.

V is TRBV5-4 and J is TRBJ2-6, with 7 bases matching TRBD1. V shed 4 bases and J 2 bases; nucleotides not matched to a gene: 3. Germline assignment: CDR1 SGHNT and CDR2 YYREEE (reference sequence). This CDR3 is built from 15 residues. This CDR3 reads CASSLQGAGANVLTF. DNA of the CDR3: TGTGCCAGCAGCCTCCAGGGGGCTGGGGCCAACGTCCTGACTTTC.

This clone was counted between two and nine times. The V gene is TRBV9, the J gene TRBJ2-3, with 10 bases that match TRBD1. The CDR3 loop spans 16 amino acids. The V and J ends lost 3 bases and 4 bases, in that order; junction bases with no gene match: 8. Germline loops: CDR1 SGDLS, CDR2 YYNGEE. The CDR3 reads CASSGPGQGFPDTQYF. CDR3 sequence (DNA): TGTGCCAGCAGCGGACCGGGACAGGGGTTCCCAGATACGCAGTATTTT.

The chain is built from TRBV7-6 and TRBJ2-7; D not certain. The CDR3 is made up of 11 amino acids. V was pared by 1 base and J by 10 bases, with 8 bases between. CDR1 SGHVS and CDR2 FNYEAQ come from the germline V gene. CDR3 sequence reads: CASSLGAVQYF. As DNA, the CDR3 is TGTGCCAGCAGCTTAGGGGCCGTACAGTACTTC.

This sequence joins TRBV7-2 and TRBJ1-5, with 10 bases that match TRBD1. This CDR3 comprises 16 residues. Unmatched junction bases numbered 6, after V lost 5 bases and J lost 2 bases. Germline V gives CDR1 SGHTA, CDR2 FQGNSA. This CDR3 reads CASSPGTGAGNQPQHF. The DNA for the CDR3 is TGTGCCAGCAGCCCCGGGACAGGGGCAGGCAATCAGCCCCAGCATTTT.

The sample holds a few counts of this clone. This chain's CDR3 is CASSEYNEQFF. For the CDR3, the DNA is TGTGCCAGCAGTGAATATAATGAGCAGTTCTTC. V gene TRBV2 combines with J gene TRBJ2-1; D not certain. Trimming left V 2 bases short and J 7 bases short, with 3 bases between. This CDR3 is 11 amino acids long. The germline V gene has CDR1 SNHLY and CDR2 FYNNEI.

This chain links TRBV2 with TRBJ2-7; D may be TRBD1 (6 bases). The CDR3 consists of 15 residues. Deletions cut 2 bases from V and 5 bases from J, with 16 bases between. Germline assignment: CDR1 SNHLY and CDR2 FYNNEI. The DNA for the CDR3 is TGTGCCAGCAGTGAACTGGCAGGGGATATGAACGAGCAGTACTTC. Amino acids: CASSELAGDMNEQYF.

The CDR3 DNA reads as TGTGCCAGCAGACTTTCCCTGAGTTCGGAGACCCAGTACTTC. As protein: CASRLSLSSETQYF. This sequence joins TRBV11-2 and TRBJ2-5, with D unclear. The CDR3 is 14 residues long. V was clipped by 6 bases and J by 5 bases, with 16 bases between them. Germline V gene data show CDR1 as SGHAT and CDR2 as FQNNGV.

This clone was counted between two and nine times. The chain couples TRBV5-1 to TRBJ2-6; a weak D match, TRBD2 (6 bases). In germline, CDR1 is SGHRS, CDR2 YFSETQ. V lost 4 bases and J lost 0, with 17 bases in between. This CDR3 comprises 18 residues. Here the CDR3 DNA reads TGCGCCAGCAGCACCTCTGGCGGGGTTAGCTCTGGGGCCAACGTCCTGACTTTC. It yields the protein CASSTSGGVSSGANVLTF.

The chain couples TRBV7-9 to TRBJ2-1; tentative D call: TRBD1 (6 bases). Germline V gene data show CDR1 as SEHNR and CDR2 as FQNEAQ (reference sequence). CDR3 length: 16 amino acids. V was clipped by 0 bases and J by 5 bases, with 14 bases between them. CDR3 loop: CASSLALSGVDNEQFF. The CDR3 nucleotides are TGTGCCAGCAGCTTAGCGCTTTCAGGGGTTGACAATGAGCAGTTCTTC.

This chain connects TRBV9 to TRBJ2-3; D may be TRBD2 (6 bases). The CDR3 loop spans 16 amino acids. The ends were cut back, 3 bases at V and 2 bases at J, with 16 bases in the middle. CDR1 and CDR2 (germline): SGDLS, YYNGEE. The CDR3 DNA reads as TGTGCCAGCAGCGAGACCGGGACTGGATTCACAGATACGCAGTATTTT. This gives the protein CASSETGTGFTDTQYF.

The chain uses TRBV4-2 and TRBJ1-2; the D gene is possibly TRBD1 (5 bases). From germline, CDR1 is LGHNA and CDR2 YNFKEQ. The CDR3 spans 14 residues. Trimming removed 1 base from V and 3 bases from J, with 9 bases in between. CDR3 coding DNA: TGTGCCAGCAGCCAAGCCAGGGAACACTATGGCTACACCTTC. Translating it yields CASSQAREHYGYTF.

This clone occurred a few times. This chain uses TRBV5-4 with TRBJ1-1; the D is unclear. Trimming pared 3 bases from V and 4 bases from J, leaving 19 bases between. Germline values: CDR1 SGHNT, CDR2 YYREEE (reference sequence). This CDR3 is 16 amino acids long. CDR3 region: CASSSRREGAGTEAFF. In DNA, the CDR3 is TGTGCCAGCAGCTCCCGAAGGGAGGGCGCGGGCACTGAAGCTTTCTTT.